These 11 T cell receptor beta chains came from one sample sequenced in a study of glioma-infiltrating T cells (dated by TCRdb to 2016 to 2018). The instrument given in TCRdb is Illumina MiSeq. The iRepertoire nested amplicon-rescue multiplex PCR (arm-PCR) platform was used to amplify TCR alpha and beta CDR3 regions from RNA. Using fastp at Q25 and MiXCR, TCRdb reprocessed the public reads and kept productive beta chains. Rows are combined by CDR3 protein, so each entry shows the most common genes and DNA. A total of some 190,000 distinct CDR3 sequences appear in this sample, approximately 30% of them only once. The ten largest make up over 20% of the sample. The sequencing sample was made of glioma tissue, nonneoplastic brain tissue, or PBMCs (not recorded which). The receptors come from a human donor with low-grade glioma or glioblastoma, undergoing nonglioma brain surgery, or in good health (not recorded which).

A note on this clonotype: Possible read error: a much larger clone is one base away. The chain joins TRBV2 to TRBJ2-3, with D perhaps matching TRBD1 or TRBD2 (5 bases each). This CDR3 has 15 amino acids. Germline V gene sequence: CDR1 SNHLY, CDR2 FYNNEI. V lost 5 bases and J 2 bases, leaving 14 bases between the germline ends. The CDR3 reads CASSTQDSITDTQYF. Here the CDR3 DNA reads TGTGCCAGCAGTACACAGGACTCTATCACAGATACGCAGTATTTT. The entire variable domain, with the rest obtained from reference TRBV2 and TRBJ2-3, is as follows: EPEVTQTPSHQVTQMGQEVILRCVPISNHLYFYWYRQILGQKVEFLVSFYNNEISEKSEIFDDQFSVERPDGSNFTLKIRSTKLEDSAMYFCASSTQDSITDTQYFGPGTRLTVL.

As concerns this clonotype: A junction end diverges from the germline sequence, so it may reflect a read error. V usage is TRBV6-2 or TRBV6-3 and J usage is TRBJ2-7; tentatively, D is TRBD2 (7 bases). The CDR3 totals 15 residues. Germline-derived CDR1 and CDR2 are MNHEY and SVGEGT. This chain's CDR3 is CASSYSERGGDERFF. The CDR3 DNA reads TGTGCCAGCAGTTACTCTGAAAGGGGGGGCGATGAGCGGTTCTTC.

J is TRBJ2-5 and V is TRBV27; D tentatively fits TRBD1 or TRBD2 (6 bases each). Trimming pared 11 bases from V and 5 bases from J, leaving 24 bases between. This CDR3 region has 15 residues. The germline V gene has CDR1 MNHEY and CDR2 SMNVEV (reference sequence). CDR3 protein: CAPIAASGARETQYF. The CDR3 region has the DNA TGTGCCCCGATCGCTGCTTCGGGGGCACGGGAGACCCAGTACTTC.

This clonotype appeared many times. V is TRBV20-1 and J is TRBJ1-6; D call uncertain. The CDR3 is made up of 12 amino acids. V shed 1 base and J shed 7 bases, with 5 bases lying between them. The germline gives CDR1 DFQATT, CDR2 SNEGSKA (reference sequence). CDR3 nucleotide sequence: TGCAGTGCTAGAGCCGGGAATTCACCCCTCCACTTT. Translation: CSARAGNSPLHF.

As to this clonotype: One end of the junction fails to match germline, which may point to a read error. This chain uses TRBV20-1 with TRBJ2-5; 8 bases align to TRBD1. CDR1 is DFQATT, CDR2 SNEGSKA, per germline (reference sequence). The CDR3 has 17 residues. As DNA, the CDR3 is TGCAGTGCTCTTAACGACAGGGGCCACACGAGCCAAGAGACCGAGTACTTC. Protein sequence: CSALNDRGHTSQETEYF.

The sample holds many counts of this clonotype. This sequence joins TRBV7-3 and TRBJ1-1, with 7 bases matching TRBD1. The CDR3 has 15 amino acids. The V gene's germline CDR1 is SGHTA and CDR2 FQGTGA. J gave up 1 base and V 0 bases, and 2 bases lay outside the gene matches. CDR3 in amino acids: CASSLTGQRNTEAFF. For the CDR3, the DNA is TGTGCCAGCAGCTTAACGGGACAGAGGAACACTGAAGCTTTCTTT.

The table lists this clonotype with many counts. The chain employs TRBV4-2 and TRBJ1-3; no clear D. Per germline, CDR1 LGHNA and CDR2 YNFKEQ. With 4 bases removed from V and 1 base from J, the gap between germline ends came to 5 bases. The CDR3 is 13 amino acids. The CDR3 DNA follows: TGTGCCAGCAGCCTGGGATCTGGAAACACCATATATTTT. This codes for CASSLGSGNTIYF.

This clonotype has ten or more counts. The chain recombines TRBV6-1 with TRBJ2-1; weak D call: TRBD1 (6 bases). V was trimmed by 6 bases and J by 2 bases, leaving 17 bases between them. Per germline, CDR1 MNHNS and CDR2 SASEGT. The CDR3 spans 16 residues. The CDR3 coding sequence is TGTGCCAGCAGCCTACCCCAGGGGTCGCCCTACAATGAGCAGTTCTTC. It codes for CASSLPQGSPYNEQFF.

This clonotype was counted at least ten times. The rearrangement joins TRBV24-1 to TRBJ2-2; TRBD1 agrees at 9 bases. The junction had 11 bases not matched to a gene; V was cut back by 6 bases and J by 1 base. The V gene's germline CDR1 is KGHDR and CDR2 SFDVKD. The CDR3 sequence is 18 residues long. CDR3 DNA: TGTGCCACCAGTCCGACAGGGGGTCAGACCTGGAACACCGGGGAGCTGTTTTTT. Translating gives CATSPTGGQTWNTGELFF.

About this clonotype: This clone may be a read error of a much larger clone one base away. The J gene is TRBJ2-1, the V gene TRBV11-2, with D perhaps matching TRBD2 (5 bases). V was shortened by 7 bases and J by 0 bases, with 19 bases between the two germline ends. Germline CDR1 SGHAT, CDR2 FQNNGV. CDR3 length equals 17 residues. The CDR3: CASISTLRGGSYNEQFF. For the CDR3, the DNA is TGTGCCAGCATCTCGACCCTTCGGGGTGGCTCCTACAATGAGCAGTTCTTC.

This clonotype was counted between two and nine times. This chain uses TRBV5-4 with TRBJ2-5, with D perhaps TRBD2 (6 bases). CDR3 length: 14 residues. V lost 2 bases to trimming and J lost 5 bases, with 13 bases between them. Germline CDR1 SGHNT, CDR2 YYREEE (reference sequence). DNA for the CDR3: TGTGCCAGCAGCTTTAGGGACTCGGGGGAGACCCAGTACTTC. Amino acid sequence: CASSFRDSGETQYF.